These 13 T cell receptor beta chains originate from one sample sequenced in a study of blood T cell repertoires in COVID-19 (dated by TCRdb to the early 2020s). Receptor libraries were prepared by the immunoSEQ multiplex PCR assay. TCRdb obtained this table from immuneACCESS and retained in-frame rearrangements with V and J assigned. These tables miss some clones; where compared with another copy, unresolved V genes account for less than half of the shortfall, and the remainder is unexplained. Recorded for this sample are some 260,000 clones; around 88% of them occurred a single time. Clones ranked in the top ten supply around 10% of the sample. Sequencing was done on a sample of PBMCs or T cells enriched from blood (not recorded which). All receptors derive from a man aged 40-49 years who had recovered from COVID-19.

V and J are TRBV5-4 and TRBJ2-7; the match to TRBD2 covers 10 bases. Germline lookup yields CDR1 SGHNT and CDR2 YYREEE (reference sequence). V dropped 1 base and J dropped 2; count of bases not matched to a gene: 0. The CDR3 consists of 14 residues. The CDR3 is CASSLLAGAYEQYF. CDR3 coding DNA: TGTGCCAGCAGCTTGCTAGCGGGAGCCTACGAGCAGTACTTC.

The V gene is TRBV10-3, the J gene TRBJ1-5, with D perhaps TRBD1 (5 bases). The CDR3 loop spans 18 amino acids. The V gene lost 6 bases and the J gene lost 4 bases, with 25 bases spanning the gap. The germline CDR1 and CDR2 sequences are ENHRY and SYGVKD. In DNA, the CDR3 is TGTGCCATCAGCAGTATTTACAGTCGTAGGGGACTTAATCAGCCCCAGCATTTT. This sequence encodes CAISSIYSRRGLNQPQHF.

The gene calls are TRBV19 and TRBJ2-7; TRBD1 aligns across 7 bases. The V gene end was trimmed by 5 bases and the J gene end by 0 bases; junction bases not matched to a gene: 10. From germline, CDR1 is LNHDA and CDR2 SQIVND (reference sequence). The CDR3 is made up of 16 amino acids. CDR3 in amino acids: CASSLAAGGSSYEQYF. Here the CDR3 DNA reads TGTGCCAGTAGTCTGGCCGCAGGGGGAAGCTCCTACGAGCAGTACTTC. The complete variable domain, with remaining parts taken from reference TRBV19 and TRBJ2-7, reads DGGITQSPKYLFRKEGQNVTLSCEQNLNHDAMYWYRQDPGQGLRLIYYSQIVNDFQKGDIAEGYSVSREKKESFPLTVTSAQKNPTAFYLCASSLAAGGSSYEQYFGPGTRLTVT.

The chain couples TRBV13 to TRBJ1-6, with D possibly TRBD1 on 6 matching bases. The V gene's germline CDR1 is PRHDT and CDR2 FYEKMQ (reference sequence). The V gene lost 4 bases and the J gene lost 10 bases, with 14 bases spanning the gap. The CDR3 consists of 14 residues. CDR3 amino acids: CASSSEGVRSPLHF. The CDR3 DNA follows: TGTGCCAGCAGCTCCGAGGGGGTTCGGTCACCCCTCCACTTT.

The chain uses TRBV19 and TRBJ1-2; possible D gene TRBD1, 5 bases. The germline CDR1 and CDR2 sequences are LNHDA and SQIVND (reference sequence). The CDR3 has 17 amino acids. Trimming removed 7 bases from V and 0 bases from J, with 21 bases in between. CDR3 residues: CASTLGYPGFSNYGYTF. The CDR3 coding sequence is TGTGCCAGTACTCTCGGTTACCCAGGGTTTTCTAACTATGGCTACACCTTC.

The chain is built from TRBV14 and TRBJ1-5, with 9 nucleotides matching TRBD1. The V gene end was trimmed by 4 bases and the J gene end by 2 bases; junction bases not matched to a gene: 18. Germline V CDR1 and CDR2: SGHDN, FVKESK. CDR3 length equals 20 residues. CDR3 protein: CASSRIPGQGTGSGNQPQHF. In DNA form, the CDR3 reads TGTGCCAGCAGCCGAATACCGGGACAGGGAACGGGATCGGGCAATCAGCCCCAGCATTTT.

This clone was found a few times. Here the CDR3 reads CASSPFPGRDTIYF. CDR3 DNA sequence: TGTGCCAGCTCACCATTTCCAGGGAGGGACACCATATATTTT. The chain joins TRBV18 to TRBJ1-3, with D possibly being TRBD1 (5 bases). The V gene's germline CDR1 is KGHSH and CDR2 LQKENI. CDR3 length equals 14 residues. V was pared by 2 bases and J by 8 bases, with 13 bases between.

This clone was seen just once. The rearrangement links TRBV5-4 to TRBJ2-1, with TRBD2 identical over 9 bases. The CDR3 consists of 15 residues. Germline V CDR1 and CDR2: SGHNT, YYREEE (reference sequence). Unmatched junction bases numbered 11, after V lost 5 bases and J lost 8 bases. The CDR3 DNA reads TGTGCCAGCAGTCACACTAGCGGGCTTGACTATGAGCAGTTCTTC. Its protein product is CASSHTSGLDYEQFF. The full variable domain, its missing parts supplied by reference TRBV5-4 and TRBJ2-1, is ETGVTQSPTHLIKTRGQQVTLRCSSQSGHNTVSWYQQALGQGPQFIFQYYREEENGRGNFPPRFSGLQFPNYSSELNVNALELDDSALYLCASSHTSGLDYEQFFGPGTRLTVL.

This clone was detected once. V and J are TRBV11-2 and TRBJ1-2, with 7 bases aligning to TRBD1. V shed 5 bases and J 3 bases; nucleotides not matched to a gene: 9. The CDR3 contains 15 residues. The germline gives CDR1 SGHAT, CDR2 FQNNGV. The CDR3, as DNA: TGTGCCAGCAGCAGTACAGGGGCGCCCGACTATGGCTACACCTTC. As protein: CASSSTGAPDYGYTF.

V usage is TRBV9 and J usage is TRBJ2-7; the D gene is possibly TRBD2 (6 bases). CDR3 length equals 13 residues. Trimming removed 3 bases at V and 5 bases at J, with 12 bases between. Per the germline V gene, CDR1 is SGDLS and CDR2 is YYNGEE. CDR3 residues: CASSAGLLNEQYF. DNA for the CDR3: TGTGCCAGCAGCGCAGGACTACTGAACGAGCAGTACTTC.

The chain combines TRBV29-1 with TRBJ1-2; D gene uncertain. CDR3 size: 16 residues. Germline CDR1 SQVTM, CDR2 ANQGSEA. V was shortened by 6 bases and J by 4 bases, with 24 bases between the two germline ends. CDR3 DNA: TGCAGCGTAACTCCCCCCACGGGGTCGCCGGGCTATGGCTACACCTTC. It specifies CSVTPPTGSPGYGYTF.

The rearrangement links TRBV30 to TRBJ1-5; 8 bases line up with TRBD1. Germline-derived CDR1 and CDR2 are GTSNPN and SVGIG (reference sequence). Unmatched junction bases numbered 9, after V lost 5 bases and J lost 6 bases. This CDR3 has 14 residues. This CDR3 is CAWSKAGGSQPQHF. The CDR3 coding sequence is TGTGCCTGGTCAAAGGCAGGGGGCTCTCAGCCCCAGCATTTT.

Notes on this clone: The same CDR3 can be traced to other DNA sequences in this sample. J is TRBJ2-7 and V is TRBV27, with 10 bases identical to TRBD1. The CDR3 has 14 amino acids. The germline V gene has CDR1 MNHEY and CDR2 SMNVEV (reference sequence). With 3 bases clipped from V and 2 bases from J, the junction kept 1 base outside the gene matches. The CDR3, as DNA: TGTGCCAGCAGTTTGGGACAGGGGACCTACGAGCAGTACTTC. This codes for CASSLGQGTYEQYF.